The clone carrying this TCR beta chain appeared a single time. Per the original data handling: Scientists estimated how many nucleated cells there were by amplifying reference gene primers. This table comes from immunoSEQ multiplex PCR, and its TCRdb copy is limited to in-frame clones, with some not included. D and trimming were read from the DNA, whereas the V and J calls and clone size are those reported in that table. In the table there are tens of thousands of clones, 76% of which are singletons. The sample belongs to a study of blood T cell repertoires in COVID-19. Background on the study: Acute and convalescent COVID-19 samples came from the United States, Italy and Spain. T cells, B-cell-depleted T cells, or PBMCs supplied cDNA or gDNA.

The junction had 7 bases not matched to a gene; V was cut back by 4 bases and J by 1 base. Germline CDR1 and CDR2: KGHDR and SFDVKD. CDR3 length equals 16 residues. V and J are TRBV24-1 and TRBJ2-3, with 7 bases lining up with TRBD1. Sequencing used peripheral blood. The sequence came from an older man with active or convalescent COVID-19. Here the CDR3 DNA reads TGTGCCACCAGTGACAGGACAGGATACGGCACAGATACGCAGTATTTT. Translation: CATSDRTGYGTDTQYF.